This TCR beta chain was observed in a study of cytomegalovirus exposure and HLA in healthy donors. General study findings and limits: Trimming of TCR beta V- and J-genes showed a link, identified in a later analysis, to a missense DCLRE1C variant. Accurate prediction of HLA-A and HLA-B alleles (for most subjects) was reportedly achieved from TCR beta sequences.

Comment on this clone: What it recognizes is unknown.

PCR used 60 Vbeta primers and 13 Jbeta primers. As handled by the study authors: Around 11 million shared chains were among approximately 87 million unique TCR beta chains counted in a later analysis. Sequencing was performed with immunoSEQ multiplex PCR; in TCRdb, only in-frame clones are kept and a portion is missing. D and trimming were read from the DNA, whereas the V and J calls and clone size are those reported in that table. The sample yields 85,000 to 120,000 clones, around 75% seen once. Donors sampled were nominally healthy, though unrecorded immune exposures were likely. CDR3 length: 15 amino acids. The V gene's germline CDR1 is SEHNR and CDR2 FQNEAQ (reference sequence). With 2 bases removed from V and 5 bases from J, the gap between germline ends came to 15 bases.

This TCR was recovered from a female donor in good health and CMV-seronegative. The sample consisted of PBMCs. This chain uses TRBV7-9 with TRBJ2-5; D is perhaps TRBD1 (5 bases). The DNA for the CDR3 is TGTGCCAGCAGCTTAACCCACAGGACGCGGGAGACCCAGTACTTC. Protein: CASSLTHRTRETQYF.